The TCR beta chain described here comes from a study of T cells after yellow fever vaccination. Study-wide findings and caveats: Abundant clonotypes from the bulk population could have been carried over as contaminants into FACS-sorted repertoires. Overall, a small share of clonotypes was seen in both CD4 and CD8 compartments.

The CDR3 spans 16 residues. The junction had 7 bases not matched to a gene; V was cut back by 1 base and J by 5 bases. Germline V gives CDR1 SGHNT, CDR2 YYREEE (reference sequence). TCRdb analysed the 5' RACE reads with MiXCR anew, one entry per CDR3 protein. This table holds fewer than 6,500 distinct CDR3 sequences, 5% to 6.5% found once. This clonotype was picked up many times. The receptor's source is a man aged 18 to 29 who received the YFV17D yellow fever vaccine. The input for sequencing was PBMCs, either bulk or a sorted T-cell subset (CD4+, CD8+, memory, or dextramer-sorted; not recorded which), taken more than 14 days after the first yellow fever vaccination. The chain couples TRBV5-4 to TRBJ2-3; 10 nucleotides line up with TRBD2. CDR3 nucleotides: TGTGCCAGCAGCTTGAAGCGGGGGGGCCGAGGAGATACGCAGTATTTT. This sequence encodes CASSLKRGGRGDTQYF.